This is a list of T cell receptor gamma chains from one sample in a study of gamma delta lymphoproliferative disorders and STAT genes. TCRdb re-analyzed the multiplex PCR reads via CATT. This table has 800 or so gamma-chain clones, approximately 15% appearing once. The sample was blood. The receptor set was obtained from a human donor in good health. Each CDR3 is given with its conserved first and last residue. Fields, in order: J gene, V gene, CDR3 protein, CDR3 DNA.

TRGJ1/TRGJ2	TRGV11	CACWRKKLF	TGTGCCTGCTGGCGTAAGAAACTCTTT